Following are 17 T cell receptor beta chains from one sample sequenced in a study of blood T cell repertoires in COVID-19. Sequencing was performed with immunoSEQ multiplex PCR; in TCRdb, only in-frame clones are kept and a portion is missing. This sample carries about 220,000 clones, approximately 81% of them seen once, and the ten largest clones take less than 20%. Material: peripheral blood. The receptors were sampled from a man aged 25 to 45 with active or convalescent COVID-19.

The genes are TRBV3-1 (or the pseudogene TRBV3-2) and TRBJ1-6; D possibly corresponds to TRBD1 (6 bases). V lost 3 bases and J lost 13, with 10 bases in between. CDR3 size: 12 residues. Germline V CDR1 and CDR2: LGHDT, YNNKEL (reference sequence). The CDR3 spells CASSHVGHPLHF. In nucleotides, the CDR3 is TGTGCCAGCAGCCACGTGGGACATCCCCTCCACTTT.

The chain recombines TRBV7-2 with TRBJ1-5; D is uncertain. The CDR3 runs 16 residues. Per the germline V gene, CDR1 is SGHTA and CDR2 is FQGNSA. V lost 6 bases and J lost 3, with 18 bases in between. The CDR3 reads CASRIDSGSYNQPQHF. CDR3 in DNA: TGTGCCAGCAGGATAGATTCCGGGAGTTACAATCAGCCCCAGCATTTT.

The chain is built from TRBV9 and TRBJ2-1; 7 bases map to TRBD2. This CDR3 comprises 15 residues. J was trimmed by 2 bases and V by 0 bases; bases with no gene match: 2. Germline V gene lookup returns CDR1 SGDLS and CDR2 YYNGEE. This CDR3 reads CASSVGGRPYNEQFF. The CDR3 DNA reads as TGTGCCAGCAGCGTAGGCGGGAGACCCTACAATGAGCAGTTCTTC.

This rearrangement joins TRBV5-1 to TRBJ2-2, with a tentative D call TRBD1 (5 bases). V dropped 4 bases and J dropped 6 bases, with 10 bases sitting between them. CDR3 length equals 13 residues. Per the germline V gene, CDR1 is SGHRS and CDR2 is YFSETQ. CDR3 nucleotides: TGCGCCAGCAGCCCCAGGGTCCCCGGGGAGCTGTTTTTT. It encodes CASSPRVPGELFF. Based on the CDR3 plus reference TRBV5-1 and TRBJ2-2, the full variable domain is KAGVTQTPRYLIKTRGQQVTLSCSPISGHRSVSWYQQTPGQGLQFLFEYFSETQRNKGNFPGRFSGRQFSNSRSEMNVSTLELGDSALYLCASSPRVPGELFFGEGSRLTVL.

This clone was picked up one time. The V gene is TRBV7-2, the J gene TRBJ1-2; maybe TRBD1 (5 bases). The CDR3 has 16 amino acids. Trimming pared 5 bases from V and 3 bases from J, leaving 19 bases between. From germline, CDR1 is SGHTA and CDR2 FQGNSA. CDR3 amino acids: CASSLGGVGVYYGYTF. The CDR3 DNA follows: TGTGCCAGCAGCCTCGGGGGGGTTGGGGTTTACTATGGCTACACCTTC.

The chain joins TRBV6-2 or TRBV6-3 to TRBJ2-3, with TRBD2 matching 8 bases. V was pared by 5 bases and J by 6 bases, with 16 bases of the junction left unmatched. Germline-derived CDR1 and CDR2 are MNHEY and SVGEGT. This CDR3 comprises 17 residues. CDR3 sequence: CASSTTRLAGSWDTQYF. CDR3 DNA: TGTGCCAGCAGTACGACTCGGCTAGCGGGCTCTTGGGATACGCAGTATTTT.

This clone occurred a few times. J is TRBJ2-5 and V is TRBV7-9; possibly TRBD1 for D (5 bases). CDR1 and CDR2 from the germline V gene are SEHNR and FQNEAQ (reference sequence). V dropped 3 bases and J dropped 1 base, with 12 bases sitting between them. The CDR3 spans 15 residues. Here the CDR3 reads CASSLAGLPQETQYF. The CDR3 DNA reads TGTGCCAGCAGCTTGGCAGGGCTCCCCCAAGAGACCCAGTACTTC.

The J gene is TRBJ1-5, the V gene TRBV21-1; the tabulated D call, TRBD1, remains unverified against the DNA. TRBV21-1 is a listed pseudogene. CDR3 length equals 19 residues. The CDR3 loop is CASSNYGQGGVRGNQPQHF. CDR3 DNA: TGTGCCAGCAGCAACTACGGACAGGGGGGGGTTAGGGGCAATCAGCCCCAGCATTTT.

This clone was seen only a few times. The chain is built from TRBV18 and TRBJ1-4; tentative D call: TRBD1 (5 bases). Per the germline V gene, CDR1 is KGHSH and CDR2 is LQKENI. V lost 3 bases to trimming and J lost 0 bases, with 20 bases between them. The CDR3 has 19 residues. CDR3 nucleotides: TGTGCCAGCTCACCTTTACAGGACTACACCCTTGCAACTAATGAAAAACTGTTTTTT. Its translation is CASSPLQDYTLATNEKLFF.

This chain joins TRBV5-4 and TRBJ1-2, with 7 bases lining up with TRBD1. Trimming cost V 2 bases and J 4 bases; bases outside gene matches: 5. The germline V gene encodes CDR1 SGHNT and CDR2 YYREEE (reference sequence). This CDR3 is 14 amino acids long. CDR3 DNA sequence: TGTGCCAGCAGCTTAGAGACAGGGTTCTATGGCTACACCTTC. Its protein is CASSLETGFYGYTF.

The chain has TRBV2 and TRBJ1-5, with D perhaps matching TRBD1 (5 bases). The CDR3 is 15 residues long. CDR1 is SNHLY, CDR2 FYNNEI, per germline. V lost 4 bases to trimming and J lost 1 base, with 11 bases between them. CDR3 DNA: TGTGCCAGCAGTGTTGAAGGGGCGAGCAATCAGCCCCAGCATTTT. This translates into CASSVEGASNQPQHF.

CDR3 in amino acids: CASSRGMDYEQYF. CDR3 DNA: TGTGCCAGCTCACGAGGGATGGACTACGAGCAGTACTTC. This chain links TRBV18 with TRBJ2-7, with D possibly being TRBD2 (5 bases). V lost 4 bases to trimming and J lost 3 bases, with 10 bases between them. In germline, CDR1 is KGHSH, CDR2 LQKENI. CDR3 length: 13 residues.

V gene TRBV12-5 combines with J gene TRBJ2-3; the D is unclear. The CDR3 totals 13 residues. Trimming removed 3 bases at V and 3 bases at J, with 7 bases between. Germline V CDR1 and CDR2: LGHNT, FRNRAP. The CDR3 here is CASGFSETDTQYF. In nucleotides, the CDR3 is TGTGCTAGTGGTTTTTCCGAGACAGATACGCAGTATTTT. Full variable domain (rest looked up from reference TRBV12-5 and TRBJ2-3): DARVTQTPRHKVTEMGQEVTMRCQPILGHNTVFWYRQTMMQGLELLAYFRNRAPLDDSGMPKDRFSAEMPDATLATLKIQPSEPRDSAVYFCASGFSETDTQYFGPGTRLTVL.

V usage is TRBV18 and J usage is TRBJ1-6, with 7 bases identical to TRBD1. J lost 7 bases, V lost 0 bases, and 6 bases had no gene match. There are 16 residues in the CDR3. Per germline, CDR1 KGHSH and CDR2 LQKENI. The CDR3 protein is CASSPPRDSTNSPLHF. The CDR3 DNA is TGTGCCAGCTCACCACCCCGGGACAGCACAAATTCACCCCTCCACTTT.

The chain uses TRBV4-1 and TRBJ1-4, with TRBD1 matching over 11 bases. The CDR3 runs to 15 residues. The trim removed 1 base at V and 8 bases at J, leaving 3 bases unmatched. Germline CDR1 reads MGHRA; CDR2 reads YSYEKL. This CDR3 is CASSQAGTGGEKLFF. The CDR3 DNA reads as TGCGCCAGCAGCCAAGCCGGGACAGGGGGGGAAAAACTGTTTTTT.

The chain couples TRBV19 to TRBJ2-6, with a possible D match to TRBD2 (5 bases). V was trimmed by 7 bases and J by 1 base, leaving 17 bases between them. Germline V gene sequence: CDR1 LNHDA, CDR2 SQIVND (reference sequence). This CDR3 is built from 17 residues. Here the CDR3 reads CASTSWGDMSGANVLTF. The CDR3 coding sequence is TGTGCCAGTACGTCTTGGGGAGATATGTCTGGGGCCAACGTCCTGACTTTC.

This chain uses TRBV2 with TRBJ2-4; 9 bases match TRBD2. CDR1 SNHLY and CDR2 FYNNEI come from the germline V gene. The CDR3 covers 16 residues. The V gene end was trimmed by 3 bases and the J gene end by 7 bases; junction bases not matched to a gene: 10. The CDR3 here is CASSDLRGGRWNIQYF. The DNA for the CDR3 is TGTGCCAGCAGTGATTTGCGGGGGGGCCGGTGGAACATTCAGTACTTC.